This T cell receptor beta chain was sequenced for a study of identical twins. Study observations and caveats: Beta out-of-frame sequences showed weaker excess sharing between twins. The more abundant beta clonotypes in cord blood had fewer insertions, and memory repertoires did not show this.

This clonotype was seen a handful of times. Its specificity is unknown. Trimming cost V 5 bases and J 7 bases, with 11 bases left between them. CDR3 length: 13 residues. The germline CDR1 and CDR2 sequences are SGHTA and FQGTGA. A universal primer binding site was introduced by template switching. The final cDNA contained unique molecular identifiers. TCRdb redid the calling of the 5' RACE reads with MiXCR, one entry per CDR3 protein. This sample has 200,000 to 250,000 distinct CDR3 sequences, with roughly an eighth found just once. The sequence came from a woman aged 18-35 years in good health. Sequencing input: memory (CD45RO+) T cells sorted from blood. The J gene is TRBJ2-2, the V gene TRBV7-3; a possible D gene is TRBD2 (7 bases). As DNA, the CDR3 is TGTGCCAGCAGCCTCGGGGGGCGCGGGGAGCTGTTTTTT. As protein: CASSLGGRGELFF.